What follows are 27 T cell receptor beta chains derived from one specimen sequenced in a study of cytomegalovirus exposure and HLA in healthy donors. Primers: 60 Vbeta forward and 13 Jbeta reverse. Data came from immunoSEQ multiplex PCR; TCRdb stores just in-frame clones and leaves some out. In the table there are 100,000 to 150,000 clones, about 80% of which are singletons. Sequencing used PBMCs. The receptors were gathered from a man aged 60 to 75 in good health and CMV-seropositive.

This clone turned up a few times. V usage is TRBV5-4 and J usage is TRBJ1-2; 7 bases match TRBD1. The CDR3 has 14 residues. CDR1 is SGHNT and CDR2 is YYREEE in the germline V gene (reference sequence). The ends lost 4 bases at V and 5 bases at J; junction bases unmatched: 8. The CDR3 DNA reads TGTGCCAGCAGCGTTCAGACAGGGACATATGGCTACACCTTC. Translated, it gives CASSVQTGTYGYTF. Supplemented by reference TRBV5-4 and TRBJ1-2, the full variable domain reads ETGVTQSPTHLIKTRGQQVTLRCSSQSGHNTVSWYQQALGQGPQFIFQYYREEENGRGNFPPRFSGLQFPNYSSELNVNALELDDSALYLCASSVQTGTYGYTFGSGTRLTVV.

V gene TRBV5-4 combines with J gene TRBJ2-7; tentatively, D is TRBD2 (5 bases). Per the germline V gene, CDR1 is SGHNT and CDR2 is YYREEE (reference sequence). V was pared by 4 bases and J by 4 bases, with 15 bases between. The CDR3 runs to 14 residues. The CDR3 protein is CASSPHPGVYEQYF. Here the CDR3 DNA reads TGTGCCAGCAGCCCCCACCCCGGGGTTTACGAGCAGTACTTC.

V gene TRBV2 combines with J gene TRBJ2-7; D may be TRBD1 (6 bases). Germline V lookup: CDR1 SNHLY, CDR2 FYNNEI. V gave up 4 bases and J gave up 0 bases, with 10 bases separating them. This CDR3 has 14 residues. CDR3 DNA sequence: TGTGCCAGCAGTGTCGACAGGTACTCCTACGAGCAGTACTTC. Translation: CASSVDRYSYEQYF.

The rearrangement uses TRBV5-1 and TRBJ1-2; TRBD1 matches 11 bases. The germline V gene encodes CDR1 SGHRS and CDR2 YFSETQ. Trimming took 0 bases from V and 8 from J; bases not matched to a gene: 6. This CDR3 is 15 amino acids long. This CDR3 is CASSLGTGGAWGYTF. The CDR3 bases are TGCGCCAGCAGCTTGGGGACAGGGGGCGCGTGGGGCTACACCTTC.

The chain carries TRBV5-1 and TRBJ2-3; TRBD2 agrees at 10 bases. With 0 bases clipped from V and 4 bases from J, the junction kept 5 bases outside the gene matches. This CDR3 has 16 amino acids. Germline V gene data show CDR1 as SGHRS and CDR2 as YFSETQ. CDR3 DNA: TGCGCCAGCAGCTTGGCCATAGCGGGGGGACCAGATACGCAGTATTTT. Translation: CASSLAIAGGPDTQYF.

J is TRBJ1-3 and V is TRBV5-1; D unresolved. The germline CDR1 and CDR2 sequences are SGHRS and YFSETQ. The CDR3 is 15 amino acids. V shed 0 bases and J shed 0 bases, with 7 bases lying between them. CDR3 DNA sequence: TGCGCCAGCAGCTTGGGACTCCTCTCTGGAAACACCATATATTTT. Protein: CASSLGLLSGNTIYF.

The chain combines TRBV5-4 with TRBJ1-1; D may be TRBD1 (5 bases). Trimming shortened V by 4 bases and J by 3 bases, and 13 bases separated the two germline ends. There are 14 residues in the CDR3. From germline, CDR1 is SGHNT and CDR2 YYREEE (reference sequence). CDR3 sequence reads: CASSAGGGDTEAFF. The CDR3 DNA sequence: TGTGCCAGCAGCGCCGGGGGAGGGGACACTGAAGCTTTCTTT.

This clone was detected a few times. This chain connects TRBV6-5 to TRBJ1-1; D gene ambiguous. The germline V and J ends were trimmed by 2 bases and 0 bases, with 7 bases remaining between them. The V gene's germline CDR1 is MNHEY and CDR2 SVGAGI. CDR3 length: 14 amino acids. The CDR3: CASSYGVVNTEAFF. In DNA form, the CDR3 reads TGTGCCAGCAGTTACGGAGTGGTGAACACTGAAGCTTTCTTT.

This chain connects TRBV18 to TRBJ2-5; D not resolved. This CDR3 spans 13 amino acids. With 2 bases removed from V and 5 bases from J, the gap between germline ends came to 9 bases. From germline, CDR1 is KGHSH and CDR2 LQKENI. The chain's CDR3 is CASSPDLEETQYF. In DNA form, the CDR3 reads TGTGCCAGCTCACCAGATCTGGAGGAGACCCAGTACTTC.

The chain employs TRBV5-4 and TRBJ2-1; TRBD1 matches at 7 bases. This CDR3 spans 16 amino acids. V gave up 4 bases and J gave up 7 bases; unmatched junction bases: 14. The germline V gene has CDR1 SGHNT and CDR2 YYREEE (reference sequence). As DNA, the CDR3 is TGTGCCAGCAGCCCCCCCGTGGGACAGATCACGAATGAGCAGTTCTTC. Its protein is CASSPPVGQITNEQFF.

This clone showed up just once. The gene calls are TRBV7-8 and TRBJ1-2, with 7 bases lining up with TRBD1. CDR3 length equals 16 residues. Germline-derived CDR1 and CDR2 are SGHVS and FQNEAQ. With 4 bases clipped from V and 8 bases from J, the junction kept 16 bases outside the gene matches. This CDR3 reads CASSSNRDSGMRGYTF. The CDR3 DNA is TGTGCCAGCAGCTCAAACCGGGACAGCGGAATGAGGGGCTACACCTTC.

J is TRBJ1-1 and V is TRBV2; the match to TRBD1 covers 7 bases. V trimming: 6 bases; J trimming: 1 base; junction bases outside the gene matches: 5. The CDR3 consists of 14 residues. Per germline, CDR1 SNHLY and CDR2 FYNNEI. The CDR3 DNA reads as TGTGCCAGCAGGATCCGACAGGGGAACACTGAAGCTTTCTTT. As protein: CASRIRQGNTEAFF.

The chain has TRBV5-4 and TRBJ2-3; 9 bases match TRBD2. Unmatched junction bases numbered 6, after V lost 4 bases and J lost 0 bases. CDR1 SGHNT and CDR2 YYREEE come from the germline V gene (reference sequence). The CDR3 runs to 16 residues. CDR3: CASSGSGGSSTDTQYF. The CDR3 DNA reads TGTGCCAGCAGCGGTAGCGGGGGCTCTAGCACAGATACGCAGTATTTT.

Concerning this clone itself: Other DNA sequences in this specimen translate into the identical CDR3. The chain combines TRBV19 with TRBJ1-3, with 8 bases matching TRBD1. Germline loops: CDR1 LNHDA, CDR2 SQIVND (reference sequence). J was trimmed by 0 bases and V by 3 bases; bases with no gene match: 13. The CDR3 loop spans 19 amino acids. CDR3 amino acids: CASSIPRLTGANSGNTIYF. In nucleotides, the CDR3 is TGTGCCAGTAGTATTCCCCGCCTGACAGGGGCGAACTCTGGAAACACCATATATTTT.

This clone has a single count. Other DNA sequences in this specimen translate into the identical CDR3. The J gene is TRBJ2-7, the V gene TRBV10-2, with D perhaps TRBD1 (6 bases). CDR1 is WSHSY and CDR2 is SAAADI in the germline V gene. The CDR3 extends over 13 amino acids. V dropped 6 bases and J dropped 9 bases, with 18 bases sitting between them. The CDR3 is CASSEIPGQPQYF. CDR3 DNA: TGCGCCAGCAGCGAGATACCGGGACAACCGCAGTACTTC.

The chain combines TRBV7-9 with TRBJ2-3; TRBD2 agrees at 8 bases. The germline V gene encodes CDR1 SEHNR and CDR2 FQNEAQ (reference sequence). The J segment lost 2 bases and the V segment lost 2 bases, leaving 6 bases of the junction unmatched. The CDR3 totals 16 residues. DNA for the CDR3: TGTGCCAGCAGCTTAACCAGCGGGGGCATCACAGATACGCAGTATTTT. Protein: CASSLTSGGITDTQYF.

The gene calls are TRBV29-1 and TRBJ2-7; 7 bases are shared with TRBD1. CDR1 and CDR2 from the germline V gene are SQVTM and ANQGSEA. The CDR3 sequence is 14 residues long. Trimming cost V 5 bases and J 2 bases; bases outside gene matches: 9. The CDR3 spells CSVKLTGNPYEQYF. The CDR3 coding sequence is TGCAGCGTTAAACTGACAGGGAACCCCTACGAGCAGTACTTC.

This clone was detected only once. The genes are TRBV19 and TRBJ1-1, with D possibly matching TRBD1 (6 bases). Between the trimmed V and J ends, which lost 5 bases and 0 bases, there was a span of 10 bases. CDR1 is LNHDA and CDR2 is SQIVND in the germline V gene (reference sequence). The CDR3 is 14 amino acids. The CDR3 loop reads CASSLGQMNTEAFF. For the CDR3, the DNA is TGTGCCAGTAGTTTAGGACAGATGAACACTGAAGCTTTCTTT.

A single count supports this clone. The chain recombines TRBV5-1 with TRBJ1-5; 8 nucleotides agree with TRBD1. Germline trimming cut 6 bases from V and 6 bases from J; bases unmatched to any gene: 11. Germline lookup yields CDR1 SGHRS and CDR2 YFSETQ. This CDR3 has 15 residues. The chain's CDR3 is CASTLTTGEGQPQHF. The CDR3 DNA reads TGCGCCAGCACCCTAACGACAGGGGAGGGTCAGCCCCAGCATTTT.

The chain employs TRBV9 and TRBJ1-2, with TRBD1 matching over 8 bases. CDR3 length: 15 amino acids. CDR1 and CDR2 (germline): SGDLS, YYNGEE. With V trimmed by 1 base and J by 6 bases, 8 bases remained unmatched. CDR3 loop: CASSVWTGPGNGYTF. As DNA, the CDR3 is TGTGCCAGCAGCGTATGGACAGGGCCGGGGAATGGCTACACCTTC.

The chain recombines TRBV4-2 with TRBJ1-2; D is unclear. CDR1 LGHNA and CDR2 YNFKEQ come from the germline V gene. CDR3 size: 15 residues. V gave up 3 bases and J gave up 4 bases, with 15 bases separating them. Here the CDR3 reads CASSQSGSLGYGYTF. DNA for the CDR3: TGTGCCAGCAGCCAGAGCGGGAGCCTAGGCTATGGCTACACCTTC.

V is TRBV30 and J is TRBJ1-5; D is perhaps TRBD1 (6 bases). Germline CDR1 is GTSNPN and CDR2 is SVGIG (reference sequence). The CDR3 contains 13 residues. V gave up 5 bases and J gave up 3 bases, with 11 bases separating them. In DNA, the CDR3 is TGTGCCTGGGAGGACAGAAACAATCAGCCCCAGCATTTT. Protein: CAWEDRNNQPQHF.

V and J are TRBV19 and TRBJ1-4; a possible D gene is TRBD1 (6 bases). Trimming removed 8 bases at V and 8 bases at J, with 9 bases between. The CDR3 is 11 residues long. Germline V lookup: CDR1 LNHDA, CDR2 SQIVND (reference sequence). The CDR3 reads CASGGWEKLFF. Here the CDR3 DNA reads TGTGCCAGTGGGGGCTGGGAAAAACTGTTTTTT.

This chain uses TRBV7-7 with TRBJ2-7; the match to TRBD1 covers 8 bases. Trimming cost V 1 base and J 2 bases; bases outside gene matches: 4. Per germline, CDR1 SSHAT and CDR2 FNYEAQ (reference sequence). The CDR3 has 15 residues. The CDR3 DNA reads as TGTGCCAGCAGCTTAGGACAGGGGTCTGCCTACGAGCAGTACTTC. This translates into CASSLGQGSAYEQYF. Variable domain in full (rest from reference TRBV7-7 and TRBJ2-7): GAGVSQSPRYKVTKRGQDVTLRCDPISSHATLYWYQQALGQGPEFLTYFNYEAQPDKSGLPSDRFSAERPEGSISTLTIQRTEQRDSAMYRCASSLGQGSAYEQYFGPGTRLTVT.

The chain combines TRBV18 with TRBJ2-1; D possibly corresponds to TRBD2 (5 bases). In germline, CDR1 is KGHSH, CDR2 LQKENI. V was shortened by 1 base and J by 1 base, with 8 bases between the two germline ends. This CDR3 contains 15 residues. DNA for the CDR3: TGTGCCAGCTCACCACAGGGAGCTTCCTACAATGAGCAGTTCTTC. Translated: CASSPQGASYNEQFF.

V is TRBV6-6 and J is TRBJ2-1; maybe TRBD1 (6 bases). With 0 bases removed from V and 5 bases from J, the gap between germline ends came to 11 bases. The germline V gene encodes CDR1 MNHNY and CDR2 SVGAGI (reference sequence). CDR3 size: 15 residues. This CDR3 reads CASSYSGQLNNEQFF. DNA of the CDR3: TGTGCCAGCAGTTACTCTGGACAGCTAAACAATGAGCAGTTCTTC.

This chain connects TRBV5-1 to TRBJ1-1; TRBD1 agrees at 9 bases. The CDR3 is made up of 13 amino acids. Germline V gene lookup returns CDR1 SGHRS and CDR2 YFSETQ. The junction had 6 bases not matched to a gene; V was cut back by 7 bases and J by 5 bases. The DNA for the CDR3 is TGCGCCAGCCCGGACAGGGGTTTGACTGAAGCTTTCTTT. Translated, it gives CASPDRGLTEAFF.